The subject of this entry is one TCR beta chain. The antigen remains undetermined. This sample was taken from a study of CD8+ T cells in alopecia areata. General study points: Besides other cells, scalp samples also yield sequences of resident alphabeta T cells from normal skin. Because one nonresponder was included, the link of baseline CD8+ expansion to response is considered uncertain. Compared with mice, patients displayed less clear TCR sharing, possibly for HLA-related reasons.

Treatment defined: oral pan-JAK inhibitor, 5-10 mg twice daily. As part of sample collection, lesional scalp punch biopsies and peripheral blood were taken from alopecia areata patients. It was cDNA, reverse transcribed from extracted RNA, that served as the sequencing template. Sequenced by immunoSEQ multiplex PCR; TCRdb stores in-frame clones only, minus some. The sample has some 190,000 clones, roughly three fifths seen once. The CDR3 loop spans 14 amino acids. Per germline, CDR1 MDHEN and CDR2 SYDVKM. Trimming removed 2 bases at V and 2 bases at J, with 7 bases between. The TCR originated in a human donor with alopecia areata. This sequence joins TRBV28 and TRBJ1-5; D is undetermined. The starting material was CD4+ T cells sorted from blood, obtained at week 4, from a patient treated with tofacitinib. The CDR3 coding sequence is TGTGCCAGCAGTTTAAGGCGTCGCAATCAGCCCCAGCATTTT. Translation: CASSLRRRNQPQHF. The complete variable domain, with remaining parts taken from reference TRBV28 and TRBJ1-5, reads DVKVTQSSRYLVKRTGEKVFLECVQDMDHENMFWYRQDPGLGLRLIYFSYDVKMKEKGDIPEGYSVSREKKERFSLILESASTNQTSMYLCASSLRRRNQPQHFGDGTRLSIL.